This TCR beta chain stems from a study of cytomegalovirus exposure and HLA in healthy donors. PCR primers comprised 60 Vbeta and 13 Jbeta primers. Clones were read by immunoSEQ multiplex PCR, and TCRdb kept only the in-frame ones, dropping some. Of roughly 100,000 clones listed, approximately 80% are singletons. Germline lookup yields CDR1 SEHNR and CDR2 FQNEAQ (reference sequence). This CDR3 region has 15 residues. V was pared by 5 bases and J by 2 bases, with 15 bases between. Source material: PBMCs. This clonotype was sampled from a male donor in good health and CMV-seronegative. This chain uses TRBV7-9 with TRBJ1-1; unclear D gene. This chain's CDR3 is CASSPRREINTEAFF. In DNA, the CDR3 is TGTGCCAGCAGCCCTAGACGGGAGATTAACACTGAAGCTTTCTTT.